The next 24 T cell receptor beta chains were all read from a single sample in a study of blood T cell repertoires in COVID-19. Sequencing used immunoSEQ multiplex PCR; TCRdb keeps in-frame clones, though not all of them. This sample yields around 180,000 clones, of which roughly 84% are seen a single time; roughly 9.2% belongs to the top ten. Sequencing input: peripheral blood. The origin of the receptors is an elderly woman with acute or convalescent COVID-19.

The chain uses TRBV7-9 and TRBJ1-5; 7 nucleotides agree with TRBD1. The CDR3 runs to 14 residues. The germline CDR1 and CDR2 sequences are SEHNR and FQNEAQ (reference sequence). The ends lost 3 bases at V and 2 bases at J; junction bases unmatched: 1. CDR3 loop: CASSLGTGNQPQHF. In DNA form, the CDR3 reads TGTGCCAGCAGCTTGGGGACAGGCAATCAGCCCCAGCATTTT.

The V and J genes are TRBV7-2 and TRBJ2-7; TRBD1 matches 7 bases. CDR1 is SGHTA and CDR2 is FQGNSA in the germline V gene. This CDR3 is 14 amino acids long. Trimming removed 2 bases from V and 6 bases from J; junction bases left unmatched: 7. The CDR3 here is CASSLNRGRGEQYF. In nucleotides, the CDR3 is TGTGCCAGCAGCTTAAACAGGGGCCGAGGCGAGCAGTACTTC.

The gene calls are TRBV11-2 and TRBJ1-3; 8 bases line up with TRBD1. Germline values: CDR1 SGHAT, CDR2 FQNNGV. The CDR3 contains 16 residues. J gave up 1 base and V 7 bases, and 9 bases lay outside the gene matches. CDR3 protein: CASTEGQAFSGNTIYF. The CDR3, as DNA: TGTGCCAGCACCGAGGGACAGGCTTTTTCTGGAAACACCATATATTTT.

The chain employs TRBV20-1 and TRBJ1-2; D unresolved. Between the trimmed V and J ends, which lost 6 bases and 8 bases, there was a span of 13 bases. CDR1 and CDR2 (germline): DFQATT, SNEGSKA (reference sequence). The CDR3 has 11 amino acids. This CDR3 reads CSAQIGEGYTF. For the CDR3, the DNA is TGCAGTGCCCAAATCGGAGAGGGCTACACCTTC.

This chain uses TRBV7-2 with TRBJ1-2; D is perhaps TRBD1 (5 bases). Per the germline V gene, CDR1 is SGHTA and CDR2 is FQGNSA. The V end was cut by 1 base, the J end by 2 bases, with 11 bases between. The CDR3 spans 15 residues. CDR3 amino acids: CASSLVGAGNYGYTF. CDR3 nucleotides: TGTGCCAGCAGCTTAGTTGGGGCAGGGAACTATGGCTACACCTTC.

The count of this clone is one. The chain is built from TRBV30 and TRBJ1-5, with TRBD1 as a possible D gene (5 bases). V was clipped by 2 bases and J by 1 base, with 9 bases between them. CDR1 and CDR2 from the germline V gene are GTSNPN and SVGIG (reference sequence). The CDR3 sequence is 14 residues long. The CDR3 sequence is CAWSRGLSNQPQHF. The CDR3 bases are TGTGCCTGGAGTAGGGGCTTAAGCAATCAGCCCCAGCATTTT. Variable domain in full (rest from reference TRBV30 and TRBJ1-5): SQTIHQWPATLVQPVGSPLSLECTVEGTSNPNLYWYRQAAGRGLQLLFYSVGIGQISSEVPQNLSASRPQDRQFILSSKKLLLSDSGFYLCAWSRGLSNQPQHFGDGTRLSIL.

This sequence joins TRBV14 and TRBJ1-2; D perhaps matches TRBD1 (6 bases). The CDR3 extends over 15 amino acids. Germline V lookup: CDR1 SGHDN, CDR2 FVKESK. Trimming shortened V by 4 bases and J by 7 bases, and 19 bases separated the two germline ends. DNA for the CDR3: TGTGCCAGCAGCCGAGCGGGGGGGCTCGCCCCTGGCTACACCTTC. As protein: CASSRAGGLAPGYTF.

This sequence joins TRBV2 and TRBJ1-1; 7 nucleotides match TRBD1. The V gene end was trimmed by 6 bases and the J gene end by 0 bases; junction bases not matched to a gene: 4. This CDR3 is built from 14 residues. Germline V gene sequence: CDR1 SNHLY, CDR2 FYNNEI. The CDR3: CASRWGQLNTEAFF. As DNA, the CDR3 is TGTGCCAGCAGATGGGGACAGCTGAACACTGAAGCTTTCTTT.

V gene TRBV6-2 or TRBV6-3 combines with J gene TRBJ1-2; D unresolved. Per germline, CDR1 MNHEY and CDR2 SVGEGT. This CDR3 contains 13 residues. Trimming removed 5 bases at V and 0 bases at J, with 7 bases between. CDR3 loop: CASSVRANYGYTF. CDR3 in DNA: TGTGCCAGCAGTGTTCGAGCTAACTATGGCTACACCTTC.

This clone was seen a few times. Given the absence of the conserved phenylalanine or tryptophan at the CDR3 end, a read error is likely. It is unclear where the CDR3 begins or ends on the DNA, so no DNA is shown, and the CDR3 is as TCRdb lists it. The V call is TRBV21-1, the J call TRBJ1-1. TRBV21-1 is assigned pseudogene status. Ends included, the CDR3 has 10 residues. The CDR3: CASSKEIGGL.

The DNA for the CDR3 is TGCGCCAGCAGTGAGTCGACTGACAGGGGCACTTTCTATGGCTACACCTTC. This codes for CASSESTDRGTFYGYTF. This chain joins TRBV10-1 and TRBJ1-2, with TRBD1 identical over 8 bases. The V gene's germline CDR1 is WNHNN and CDR2 SYGVQD (reference sequence). Trimming removed 0 bases from V and 4 bases from J; junction bases left unmatched: 10. The CDR3 loop spans 17 amino acids.

V usage is TRBV19 and J usage is TRBJ1-5; perhaps TRBD1 as D (6 bases). Germline-derived CDR1 and CDR2 are LNHDA and SQIVND (reference sequence). The CDR3 spans 16 residues. V lost 1 base and J lost 2, with 12 bases in between. This CDR3 reads CASSIVDRSRNQPQHF. The CDR3 DNA sequence: TGTGCCAGTAGTATAGTCGACAGGAGTCGCAATCAGCCCCAGCATTTT.

V is TRBV4-3 and J is TRBJ1-2, with 9 bases fitting TRBD1. This CDR3 has 15 residues. Unmatched junction bases numbered 3, after V lost 1 base and J lost 3 bases. CDR1 and CDR2 (germline): LGHNA, YSLEER. CDR3 DNA: TGCGCCAGCAGCCAAGCACAGGGGGCAGACTATGGCTACACCTTC. Protein sequence: CASSQAQGADYGYTF.

The rearrangement uses TRBV5-5 and TRBJ2-6, with D tentatively TRBD1 (6 bases). The germline gives CDR1 SGHKS, CDR2 YYEKEE (reference sequence). This CDR3 has 17 amino acids. Between the trimmed V and J ends, which lost 2 bases and 0 bases, there was a span of 12 bases. The CDR3 DNA sequence: TGTGCCAGCAGCTTAGACCCAGGGGTCTCTGGGGCCAACGTCCTGACTTTC. Protein: CASSLDPGVSGANVLTF.

The gene calls are TRBV27 and TRBJ1-6; 8 positions agree with TRBD1. Trimming at V came to 0 bases and at J to 7 bases, leaving 5 bases not matched to a gene. Germline CDR1 is MNHEY and CDR2 is SMNVEV (reference sequence). This CDR3 has 16 amino acids. The CDR3 DNA sequence: TGTGCCAGCAGTTTATCCCCGGGACAGGCCAATTCACCCCTCCACTTT. It yields the protein CASSLSPGQANSPLHF.

The chain has TRBV3-1 (or the pseudogene TRBV3-2) and TRBJ1-1, with 9 bases aligning to TRBD1. V shed 1 base and J 4 bases; nucleotides not matched to a gene: 7. CDR1 is LGHDT and CDR2 is YNNKEL in the germline V gene (reference sequence). The CDR3 is made up of 16 amino acids. CDR3 sequence (DNA): TGTGCCAGCAGCCAAGGTACAGGGGGCTTAGGCACTGAAGCTTTCTTT. Amino acids: CASSQGTGGLGTEAFF.

This chain joins TRBV7-2 and TRBJ1-2; a possible D gene is TRBD1 (6 bases). V lost 3 bases to trimming and J lost 5 bases, with 16 bases between them. CDR3 length: 15 amino acids. CDR1 and CDR2 from the germline V gene are SGHTA and FQGNSA. The CDR3 DNA reads as TGTGCCAGCAGCTTCCCAGGGGAAGTCGGATATGGCTACACCTTC. It encodes CASSFPGEVGYGYTF.

CDR3 sequence reads: CASSQSPSGANVLTF. The CDR3 nucleotides read TGTGCCAGCAGTCAAAGCCCTTCTGGGGCCAACGTCCTGACTTTC. The chain joins TRBV6-5 to TRBJ2-6; D is uncertain. Germline V gene sequence: CDR1 MNHEY, CDR2 SVGAGI. V was pared by 5 bases and J by 1 base, with 9 bases between. This CDR3 is built from 15 residues.

The rearrangement joins TRBV25-1 to TRBJ2-7; 10 bases agree with TRBD1. V was pared by 6 bases and J by 5 bases, with 4 bases of the junction left unmatched. Germline assignment: CDR1 MGHDK and CDR2 SYGVNS. This CDR3 spans 13 amino acids. For the CDR3, the DNA is TGTGCCAGCAGGAAGACAGGGGGCCACGAGCAGTACTTC. As protein: CASRKTGGHEQYF.

The V call is TRBV30, the J call TRBJ1-5; TRBD1 matches at 11 bases. The germline gives CDR1 GTSNPN, CDR2 SVGIG (reference sequence). V dropped 5 bases and J dropped 6; count of bases not matched to a gene: 3. This CDR3 is built from 13 residues. For the CDR3, the DNA is TGTGCCTGGGGGACAGGGGGAGCTCAGCCCCAGCATTTT. It translates to CAWGTGGAQPQHF.

The rearrangement uses TRBV5-4 and TRBJ2-2; 7 bases fit TRBD2. J gave up 4 bases and V 0 bases, and 6 bases lay outside the gene matches. The CDR3 length is 16 residues. CDR1 and CDR2 from the germline V gene are SGHNT and YYREEE (reference sequence). CDR3 loop: CASSLAEVAGTGELFF. In nucleotides, the CDR3 is TGTGCCAGCAGCTTGGCCGAGGTAGCGGGCACCGGGGAGCTGTTTTTT. The variable domain in full, with the rest retrieved from reference TRBV5-4 and TRBJ2-2, is ETGVTQSPTHLIKTRGQQVTLRCSSQSGHNTVSWYQQALGQGPQFIFQYYREEENGRGNFPPRFSGLQFPNYSSELNVNALELDDSALYLCASSLAEVAGTGELFFGEGSRLTVL.

The V call is TRBV12-5, the J call TRBJ1-4; 7 bases are a match to TRBD1. V shed 7 bases, J shed 5 bases, and the junction held 13 bases outside the gene matches. The CDR3 extends over 16 amino acids. Germline lookup yields CDR1 LGHNT and CDR2 FRNRAP. CDR3 region: CASALVLGQRNEKLFF. DNA of the CDR3: TGTGCTAGTGCCTTGGTACTGGGACAGAGGAATGAAAAACTGTTTTTT.

The gene calls are TRBV18 and TRBJ1-1, with TRBD1 identical over 7 bases. Trimming cost V 6 bases and J 3 bases; bases outside gene matches: 10. CDR1 and CDR2 from the germline V gene are KGHSH and LQKENI. The CDR3 contains 15 residues. CDR3 nucleotides: TGTGCCAGCTCCCCCCTGGGGGGACAGTACACTGAAGCTTTCTTT. Residues: CASSPLGGQYTEAFF.

This clone is a singleton in its sample. The chain joins TRBV7-2 to TRBJ2-1; weak D call: TRBD1 (6 bases). Trimming left V 5 bases short and J 9 bases short, with 26 bases between. The V gene's germline CDR1 is SGHTA and CDR2 FQGNSA. CDR3 length: 17 amino acids. The CDR3, as DNA: TGTGCCAGCAGCCAAAACAGGGCAGGCCGAACGGTACGTGAGCAGTTCTTC. It specifies CASSQNRAGRTVREQFF. Using reference TRBV7-2 and TRBJ2-1 for the parts outside the CDR3, the full variable domain is GAGVSQSPSNKVTEKGKDVELRCDPISGHTALYWYRQSLGQGLEFLIYFQGNSAPDKSGLPSDRFSAERTGGSVSTLTIQRTQQEDSAVYLCASSQNRAGRTVREQFFGPGTRLTVL.